This T cell receptor beta chain was captured by sequencing in a study of T cells expressing NK-cell markers. The wider study: Sorted T-cell subsets CD3+CD56+NKG2C+, CD3+CD56+NKG2C- and CD3+CD56-NKG2C+ were TCR beta-sequenced.

Using the 5' RACE reads, TCRdb records one entry per CDR3 protein without DNA. The sample has 300,000 to 500,000 distinct CDR3 sequences. In germline, CDR1 is MNHEY, CDR2 SVGAGI. This CDR3 is 16 amino acids long. The J gene is TRBJ1-1, the V gene TRBV6-5; TCRdb selects TRBD1, and the lack of DNA leaves this call unchecked. Sample: blood T cells: a sorted CD56 or NKG2C T cell subset, CD4+ or CD8+ T cells, or bulk PBMC T cells (not recorded which). This sequence originates from a woman in her 50s in good health. The CDR3 protein is CASSRRTGPLMTEAFF.